The 5 T cell receptor beta chains reported below all come from one sample, sequenced in a study of tumor-infiltrating lymphocytes in localized non-small cell lung cancer. Clones were sequenced by immunoSEQ multiplex PCR, and TCRdb holds only the in-frame ones, with some missing. Here the sample spans 12,000 or so clones, less than 85% being singletons. Sample: lung tumor tissue. The receptor set was obtained from a human donor with non-small cell lung cancer.

The CDR3 loop is CASSLNPGPSEAFF. The DNA of the CDR3 is TGCGCCAGCAGCCTAAACCCGGGACCCTCTGAAGCTTTCTTT. This chain links TRBV5-1 with TRBJ1-1, with D possibly being TRBD1 (5 bases). The length of the CDR3 is 14 residues. V lost 4 bases, J lost 6 bases, and 16 bases lay in between. CDR1 is SGHRS and CDR2 is YFSETQ in the germline V gene. Using reference TRBV5-1 and TRBJ1-1 for the parts outside the CDR3, the full variable domain is KAGVTQTPRYLIKTRGQQVTLSCSPISGHRSVSWYQQTPGQGLQFLFEYFSETQRNKGNFPGRFSGRQFSNSRSEMNVSTLELGDSALYLCASSLNPGPSEAFFGQGTRLTVV.

The rearrangement joins TRBV7-2 to TRBJ1-5; D is perhaps TRBD1 (5 bases). V gave up 2 bases and J gave up 3 bases, with 11 bases separating them. The CDR3 spans 15 residues. CDR1 is SGHTA and CDR2 is FQGNSA in the germline V gene. The CDR3 loop is CASSLTGASNQPQHF. As DNA, the CDR3 is TGTGCCAGCAGCTTAACAGGAGCCTCCAATCAGCCCCAGCATTTT.

CDR3 nucleotides: TGTGCCAGCAGCTTAGCGCTGGGGGGCCTCGGGGGCTACACCTTC. Its translation is CASSLALGGLGGYTF. The gene calls are TRBV7-9 and TRBJ1-2; D might be TRBD1 (6 bases). From germline, CDR1 is SEHNR and CDR2 FQNEAQ (reference sequence). The ends were cut back, 0 bases at V and 8 bases at J, with 16 bases in the middle. The CDR3 is made up of 15 amino acids.

J is TRBJ1-1 and V is TRBV5-1; D gene uncertain. Germline V gene data show CDR1 as SGHRS and CDR2 as YFSETQ. This CDR3 region has 13 residues. V was pared by 0 bases and J by 10 bases, with 13 bases between. CDR3 DNA: TGCGCCAGCAGCTTGGTCGAGGGAATGGGAGCTTTCTTT. This sequence encodes CASSLVEGMGAFF.

This clone showed up just a few times. The chain employs TRBV7-2 and TRBJ2-3, with a weak D call TRBD2 (6 bases). The CDR3 runs 15 residues. Trimming left V 4 bases short and J 0 bases short, with 11 bases between. Germline V gives CDR1 SGHTA, CDR2 FQGNSA. CDR3 sequence: CASSSGGYSTDTQYF. CDR3 sequence (DNA): TGTGCCAGCAGCTCTGGGGGGTATAGCACAGATACGCAGTATTTT.